The 29 T cell receptor beta chains reported below all come from one sample, sequenced in a study of monozygotic twins with inflammatory bowel disease. With the 5' RACE reads reprocessed, TCRdb shows one record per CDR3 protein and no DNA. The sample shows about 350,000 distinct CDR3 sequences, and approximately 2% sits with its ten largest clones. The sequenced sample was blood. The receptor source for this set is a human donor with ulcerative colitis or Crohn's disease, or a healthy co-twin of an affected twin (not recorded which).

This chain uses TRBV7-2 with TRBJ1-3. Germline CDR1 SGHTA, CDR2 FQGNSA. The CDR3 extends over 14 amino acids. This CDR3 reads CASSKDSSGNTIYF.

V usage is TRBV29-1 and J usage is TRBJ2-7; TCRdb indicates TRBD1, and absent DNA this call remains unverified. The CDR3 is made up of 12 amino acids. Germline CDR1 and CDR2: SQVTM and ANQGSEA. CDR3 region: CSVGGQGVEQYF.

The chain carries TRBV20-1 and TRBJ1-2. This CDR3 has 13 residues. The germline V gene encodes CDR1 DFQATT and CDR2 SNEGSKA (reference sequence). CDR3 region: CSAYATRSYGYTF.

The chain is built from TRBV25-1 and TRBJ2-7; with no DNA, the TCRdb D assignment of TRBD1 cannot be verified. This CDR3 spans 16 amino acids. Germline V gene lookup returns CDR1 MGHDK and CDR2 SYGVNS. The CDR3 spells CASSEWDTPSSYEQYF.

The V and J genes are TRBV5-1 and TRBJ2-7; the D call of TRBD2 rests on TCRdb alone, since no DNA is present to check it. This CDR3 region has 15 residues. CDR1 is SGHRS, CDR2 YFSETQ, per germline. CDR3 amino acids: CASSPIAGASYEQYF.

CDR3: CASSQDEITGGFF. The chain recombines TRBV4-1 with TRBJ2-1; the D call of TRBD1 rests on TCRdb alone, since no DNA is present to check it. This CDR3 has 13 residues. CDR1 and CDR2 (germline): MGHRA, YSYEKL.

The rearrangement uses TRBV6-1 and TRBJ2-5. The CDR3 covers 14 residues. CDR1 is MNHNS and CDR2 is SASEGT in the germline V gene. The CDR3 sequence: CASKRGGPQETQYF.

J is TRBJ2-3 and V is TRBV7-9; the D gene TCRdb calls, TRBD1, cannot be checked with no DNA. CDR1 and CDR2 (germline): SEHNR, FQNEAQ (reference sequence). This CDR3 comprises 15 residues. The CDR3 region is CASSSKDRVADTQYF.

The gene calls are TRBV5-1 and TRBJ2-3; TCRdb's D gene call, TRBD1, goes unchecked for lack of DNA. The CDR3 totals 16 residues. Per germline, CDR1 SGHRS and CDR2 YFSETQ. This chain's CDR3 is CASSFNEGASTDTQYF.

This CDR3 reads CASSTARLAGGPGAKNIQYF. J is TRBJ2-4 and V is TRBV2; as DNA is missing, the TRBD2 call by TCRdb cannot be tested. The germline gives CDR1 SNHLY, CDR2 FYNNEI. This CDR3 region has 20 residues. Full variable domain (outside the CDR3, taken from reference TRBV2 and TRBJ2-4): EPEVTQTPSHQVTQMGQEVILRCVPISNHLYFYWYRQILGQKVEFLVSFYNNEISEKSEIFDDQFSVERPDGSNFTLKIRSTKLEDSAMYFCASSTARLAGGPGAKNIQYFGAGTRLSVL.

J is TRBJ2-2 and V is TRBV6-5. Germline V lookup: CDR1 MNHEY, CDR2 SVGAGI. This CDR3 spans 11 amino acids. This CDR3 is CATSGTGELFF.

This CDR3 reads CASSRSPDETQYF. This sequence joins TRBV11-2 and TRBJ2-5; TCRdb selects TRBD1, and the lack of DNA leaves this call unchecked. Germline loops: CDR1 SGHAT, CDR2 FQNNGV. The CDR3 loop spans 13 amino acids.

This chain joins TRBV11-1 and TRBJ2-3; the D call from TCRdb, TRBD2, cannot be confirmed without DNA. This CDR3 has 19 amino acids. CDR1 is SGHAT, CDR2 FQDESV, per germline (reference sequence). The CDR3: CASSPGVAGDFQSTDTQYF.

The V call is TRBV18, the J call TRBJ2-2. Germline V CDR1 and CDR2: KGHSH, LQKENI. CDR3 length: 15 amino acids. The CDR3 loop is CASSPQLANTGELFF.

The V gene is TRBV20-1, the J gene TRBJ2-3; without DNA, the TCRdb call of TRBD2 cannot be checked. Germline V gene sequence: CDR1 DFQATT, CDR2 SNEGSKA (reference sequence). The CDR3 consists of 14 residues. The CDR3: CSAPTSGGTDTQYF.

The J gene is TRBJ2-7, the V gene TRBV28; with no DNA, the TCRdb D assignment of TRBD2 cannot be verified. The V gene's germline CDR1 is MDHEN and CDR2 SYDVKM. This CDR3 region has 12 residues. The CDR3 is CASRTTAGEQYF.

The chain links TRBV6-1 to TRBJ1-5. The CDR3 is 15 amino acids. Germline values: CDR1 MNHNS, CDR2 SASEGT. This CDR3 reads CASNTDGHSNQPQHF.

The chain couples TRBV3-1 to TRBJ2-5; with no DNA, the TCRdb D assignment of TRBD1 cannot be verified. Per germline, CDR1 LGHDT and CDR2 YNNKEL (reference sequence). The CDR3 is 14 amino acids. The CDR3 spells CASSPRDKQETQYF.

The chain has TRBV12-3 or TRBV12-4 and TRBJ2-1; the D call of TRBD2 rests on TCRdb alone, since no DNA is present to check it. The CDR3 totals 17 residues. The CDR3 spells CASSLKNLAGARNEQFF.

The chain combines TRBV28 with TRBJ1-2; TCRdb picks TRBD1, but there is no DNA to check that call. The CDR3 is 15 amino acids. The germline CDR1 and CDR2 sequences are MDHEN and SYDVKM. CDR3 in amino acids: CASRPRQGAGYGYTF.

The chain's CDR3 is CAWGKVSGNTIYF. The chain carries TRBV30 and TRBJ1-3. Germline lookup yields CDR1 GTSNPN and CDR2 SVGIG (reference sequence). The CDR3 runs to 13 residues.

This chain links TRBV10-2 with TRBJ1-3; TCRdb's D call of TRBD1 is untestable without DNA. Germline CDR1 reads WSHSY; CDR2 reads SAAADI. This CDR3 spans 15 amino acids. CDR3 residues: CASSDPGTTGNTIYF.

The rearrangement joins TRBV27 to TRBJ1-2. The CDR3 contains 15 residues. The germline V gene has CDR1 MNHEY and CDR2 SMNVEV (reference sequence). CDR3 sequence: CASRDRDGPLWGYTF.

CDR3 in amino acids: CASSLNRAGELFF. This chain uses TRBV12-3 or TRBV12-4 with TRBJ2-2. This CDR3 has 13 residues.

The chain is built from TRBV11-2 and TRBJ2-3; checking the TCRdb D call of TRBD1 is not possible without DNA. Germline V gene lookup returns CDR1 SGHAT and CDR2 FQNNGV. This CDR3 region has 14 residues. CDR3 sequence reads: CASSSPGQGRTQYF. The whole variable domain, remainder taken from reference TRBV11-2 and TRBJ2-3, is EAGVAQSPRYKIIEKRQSVAFWCNPISGHATLYWYQQILGQGPKLLIQFQNNGVVDDSQLPKDRFSAERLKGVDSTLKIQPAKLEDSAVYLCASSSPGQGRTQYFGPGTRLTVL.

The chain uses TRBV4-2 and TRBJ2-1; the TCRdb call, TRBD2, lacks DNA for checking. Per germline, CDR1 LGHNA and CDR2 YNFKEQ. CDR3 length equals 18 residues. This chain's CDR3 is CASSRGLAGGTFVNEQFF.

The chain joins TRBV6-1 to TRBJ2-2. The CDR3 length is 14 residues. CDR1 is MNHNS, CDR2 SASEGT, per germline. The CDR3 region is CASSDKGNTGELFF.

The J gene is TRBJ1-1, the V gene TRBV4-1; without DNA, the TCRdb call of TRBD1 cannot be checked. This CDR3 spans 15 amino acids. CDR1 and CDR2 (germline): MGHRA, YSYEKL. The CDR3 is CASSQAGWGGTEAFF.

This chain joins TRBV4-3 and TRBJ1-4. The CDR3 is made up of 15 amino acids. In germline, CDR1 is LGHNA, CDR2 YSLEER. CDR3 sequence reads: CASSQDRATNEKLFF.